The clone carrying this TCR beta chain turned up a few times. Its antigen is undetermined. This CDR3 is 15 amino acids long. The junction had 5 bases not matched to a gene; V was cut back by 5 bases and J by 0 bases. Germline CDR1 SGHTA, CDR2 FQGTGA. Only in-frame clones appear in the TCRdb table, and some are missing; sequencing was by immunoSEQ multiplex PCR. The repertoire holds 150,000 to 250,000 clones, with about nine tenths as singletons. Second doses that came at about 4 or about 12 weeks were put together. The sample originates from a study of T cell responses to AZD1222 COVID-19 vaccine. Study conclusions and caveats: Females outnumbered males among donors, who were mostly white British; clonal diversity was possibly underestimated. Elevations in Spike-specific TCR breadth and depth followed administration of two AZD1222 doses.

Sequenced material: peripheral blood, taken 28 days after the second AZD1222 dose. This chain uses TRBV7-3 with TRBJ2-3; 7 positions agree with TRBD2. The sequence came from an adult who received the AZD1222 COVID-19 vaccine. The CDR3 here is CASSTQAGSTDTQYF. CDR3 bases: TGTGCCAGCAGCACGCAAGCGGGGAGCACAGATACGCAGTATTTT.